This section outlines one T cell receptor (beta chain) sequence together with its context. The germline CDR1 and CDR2 sequences are MNHEY and SMNVEV (reference sequence). The CDR3 loop spans 13 amino acids. The germline V and J ends were trimmed by 6 bases and 9 bases, with 16 bases remaining between them. This sample is part of a study of blood T cell repertoires in COVID-19. Study context: Spain, Italy and the United States supplied samples that represented acute and convalescent COVID-19.

Produced via immunoSEQ multiplex PCR; TCRdb's table is partial and in-frame only. The sample includes roughly 30,000 clones, 93% of them seen just once. This TCR came from a human donor in a cohort sampled during active COVID-19. The chain couples TRBV27 to TRBJ2-3, with D perhaps TRBD2 (6 bases). What was sequenced was peripheral blood. This CDR3 reads CASSPWRDQTQYF. In nucleotides, the CDR3 is TGTGCCAGCAGCCCCTGGCGGGACCAGACGCAGTATTTT.